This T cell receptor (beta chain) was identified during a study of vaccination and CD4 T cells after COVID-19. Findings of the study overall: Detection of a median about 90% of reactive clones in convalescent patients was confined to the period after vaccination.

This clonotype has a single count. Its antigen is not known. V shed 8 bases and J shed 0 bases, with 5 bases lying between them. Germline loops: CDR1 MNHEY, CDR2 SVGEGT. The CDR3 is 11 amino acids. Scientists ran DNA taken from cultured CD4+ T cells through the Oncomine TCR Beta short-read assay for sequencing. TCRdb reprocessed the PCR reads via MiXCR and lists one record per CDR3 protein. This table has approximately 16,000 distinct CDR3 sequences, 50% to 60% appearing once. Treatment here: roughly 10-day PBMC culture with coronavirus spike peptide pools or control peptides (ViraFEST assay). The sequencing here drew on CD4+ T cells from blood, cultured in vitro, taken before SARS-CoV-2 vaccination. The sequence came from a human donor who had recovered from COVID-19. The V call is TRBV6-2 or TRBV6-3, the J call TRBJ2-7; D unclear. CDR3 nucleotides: TGTGCCAGCGGCAACTCCTACGAGCAGTACTTC. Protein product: CASGNSYEQYF.